This T cell receptor (beta chain) was obtained from a study of beta chain features in type 1 diabetes. The study's findings and limits: In every one of the four CD4+ subsets, TCRB CDR3s were moderately but significantly shorter in Type 1 diabetes patients. When cDNA is sequenced, cells with high TCR expression could be over-represented.

Germline CDR1 is PRHDT and CDR2 is FYEKMQ (reference sequence). Trimming took 4 bases from V and 5 from J; bases not matched to a gene: 6. The length of the CDR3 is 15 residues. Of the isolated RNA, all was reverse transcribed, and so the sequenced material was expressed TCRB transcripts. This table comes from immunoSEQ multiplex PCR, and its TCRdb copy is limited to in-frame clones, with some not included. Of a few hundred thousand clones listed, about 18% are singletons. This clone came up a few times. The antigen remains undetermined. The sequenced sample was naive CD4+ T cells from blood. The receptor's source is a woman in her late teens or twenties in good health. The V gene is TRBV13, the J gene TRBJ2-3, with 10 bases that match TRBD2. The CDR3 loop reads CASSSSGSGLDTQYF. CDR3 nucleotides: TGTGCCAGCAGCTCTAGCGGGAGCGGTTTAGATACGCAGTATTTT.